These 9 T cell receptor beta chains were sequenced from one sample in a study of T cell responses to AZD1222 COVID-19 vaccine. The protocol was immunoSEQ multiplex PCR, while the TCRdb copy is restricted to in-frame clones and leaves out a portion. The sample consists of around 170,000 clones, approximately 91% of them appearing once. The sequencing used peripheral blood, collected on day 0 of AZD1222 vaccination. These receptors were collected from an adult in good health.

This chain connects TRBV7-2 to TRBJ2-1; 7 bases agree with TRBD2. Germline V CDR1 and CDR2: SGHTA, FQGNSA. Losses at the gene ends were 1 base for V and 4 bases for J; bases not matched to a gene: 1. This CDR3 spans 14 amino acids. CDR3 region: CASSLEGGYNEQFF. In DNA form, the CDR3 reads TGTGCCAGCAGCTTAGAGGGAGGGTACAATGAGCAGTTCTTC.

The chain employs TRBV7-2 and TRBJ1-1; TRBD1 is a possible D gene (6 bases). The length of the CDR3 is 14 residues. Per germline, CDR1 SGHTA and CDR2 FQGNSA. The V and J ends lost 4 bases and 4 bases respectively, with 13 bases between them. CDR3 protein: CASSSTGKGTEAFF. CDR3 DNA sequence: TGTGCCAGCAGCTCCACAGGGAAGGGCACTGAAGCTTTCTTT.

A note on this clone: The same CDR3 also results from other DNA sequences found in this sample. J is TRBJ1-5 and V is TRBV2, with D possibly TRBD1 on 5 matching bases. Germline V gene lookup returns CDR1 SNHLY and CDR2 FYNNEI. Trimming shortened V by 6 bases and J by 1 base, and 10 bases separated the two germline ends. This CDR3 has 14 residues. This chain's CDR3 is CASRGGGSNQPQHF. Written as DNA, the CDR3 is TGTGCCAGCAGGGGGGGAGGCAGCAATCAGCCCCAGCATTTT.

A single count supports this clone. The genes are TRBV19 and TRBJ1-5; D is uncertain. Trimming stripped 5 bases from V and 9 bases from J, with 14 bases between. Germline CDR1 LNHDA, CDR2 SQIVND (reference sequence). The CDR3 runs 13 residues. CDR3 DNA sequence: TGTGCCAGTAGTTCCAAACCTGGGAGGCCCCAGCATTTT. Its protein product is CASSSKPGRPQHF.

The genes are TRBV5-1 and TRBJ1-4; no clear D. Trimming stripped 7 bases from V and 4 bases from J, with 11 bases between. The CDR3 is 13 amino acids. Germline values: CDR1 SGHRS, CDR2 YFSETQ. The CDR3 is CASGRVNNEKLFF. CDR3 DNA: TGCGCCAGCGGACGAGTAAATAATGAAAAACTGTTTTTT. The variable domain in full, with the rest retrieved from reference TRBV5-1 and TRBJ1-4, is KAGVTQTPRYLIKTRGQQVTLSCSPISGHRSVSWYQQTPGQGLQFLFEYFSETQRNKGNFPGRFSGRQFSNSRSEMNVSTLELGDSALYLCASGRVNNEKLFFGSGTQLSVL.

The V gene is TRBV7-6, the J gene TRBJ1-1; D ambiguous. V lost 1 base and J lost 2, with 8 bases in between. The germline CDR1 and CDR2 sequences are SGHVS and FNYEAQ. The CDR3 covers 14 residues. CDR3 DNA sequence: TGTGCCAGCAGCTTAGGATGGGGAAACACTGAAGCTTTCTTT. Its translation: CASSLGWGNTEAFF.

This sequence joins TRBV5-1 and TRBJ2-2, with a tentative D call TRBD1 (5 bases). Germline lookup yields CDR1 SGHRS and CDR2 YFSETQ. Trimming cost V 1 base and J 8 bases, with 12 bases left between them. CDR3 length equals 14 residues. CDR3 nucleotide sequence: TGCGCCAGCAGCTTGACAGGTGTCTCGGGGGAGCTGTTTTTT. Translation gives CASSLTGVSGELFF. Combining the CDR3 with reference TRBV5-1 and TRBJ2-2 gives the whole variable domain KAGVTQTPRYLIKTRGQQVTLSCSPISGHRSVSWYQQTPGQGLQFLFEYFSETQRNKGNFPGRFSGRQFSNSRSEMNVSTLELGDSALYLCASSLTGVSGELFFGEGSRLTVL.

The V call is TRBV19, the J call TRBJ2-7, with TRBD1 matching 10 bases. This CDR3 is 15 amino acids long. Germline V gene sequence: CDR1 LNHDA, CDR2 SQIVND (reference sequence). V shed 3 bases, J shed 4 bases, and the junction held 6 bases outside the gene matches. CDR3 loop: CASSMSTGGEYEQYF. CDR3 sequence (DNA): TGTGCCAGTAGTATGTCGACAGGGGGCGAATACGAGCAGTACTTC.

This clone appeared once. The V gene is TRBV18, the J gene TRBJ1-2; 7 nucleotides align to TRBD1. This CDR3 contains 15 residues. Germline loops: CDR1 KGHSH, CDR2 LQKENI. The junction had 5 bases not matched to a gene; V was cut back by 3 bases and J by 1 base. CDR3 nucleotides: TGTGCCAGCTCACCGGGGACAGTAAATAACTATGGCTACACCTTC. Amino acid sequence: CASSPGTVNNYGYTF.